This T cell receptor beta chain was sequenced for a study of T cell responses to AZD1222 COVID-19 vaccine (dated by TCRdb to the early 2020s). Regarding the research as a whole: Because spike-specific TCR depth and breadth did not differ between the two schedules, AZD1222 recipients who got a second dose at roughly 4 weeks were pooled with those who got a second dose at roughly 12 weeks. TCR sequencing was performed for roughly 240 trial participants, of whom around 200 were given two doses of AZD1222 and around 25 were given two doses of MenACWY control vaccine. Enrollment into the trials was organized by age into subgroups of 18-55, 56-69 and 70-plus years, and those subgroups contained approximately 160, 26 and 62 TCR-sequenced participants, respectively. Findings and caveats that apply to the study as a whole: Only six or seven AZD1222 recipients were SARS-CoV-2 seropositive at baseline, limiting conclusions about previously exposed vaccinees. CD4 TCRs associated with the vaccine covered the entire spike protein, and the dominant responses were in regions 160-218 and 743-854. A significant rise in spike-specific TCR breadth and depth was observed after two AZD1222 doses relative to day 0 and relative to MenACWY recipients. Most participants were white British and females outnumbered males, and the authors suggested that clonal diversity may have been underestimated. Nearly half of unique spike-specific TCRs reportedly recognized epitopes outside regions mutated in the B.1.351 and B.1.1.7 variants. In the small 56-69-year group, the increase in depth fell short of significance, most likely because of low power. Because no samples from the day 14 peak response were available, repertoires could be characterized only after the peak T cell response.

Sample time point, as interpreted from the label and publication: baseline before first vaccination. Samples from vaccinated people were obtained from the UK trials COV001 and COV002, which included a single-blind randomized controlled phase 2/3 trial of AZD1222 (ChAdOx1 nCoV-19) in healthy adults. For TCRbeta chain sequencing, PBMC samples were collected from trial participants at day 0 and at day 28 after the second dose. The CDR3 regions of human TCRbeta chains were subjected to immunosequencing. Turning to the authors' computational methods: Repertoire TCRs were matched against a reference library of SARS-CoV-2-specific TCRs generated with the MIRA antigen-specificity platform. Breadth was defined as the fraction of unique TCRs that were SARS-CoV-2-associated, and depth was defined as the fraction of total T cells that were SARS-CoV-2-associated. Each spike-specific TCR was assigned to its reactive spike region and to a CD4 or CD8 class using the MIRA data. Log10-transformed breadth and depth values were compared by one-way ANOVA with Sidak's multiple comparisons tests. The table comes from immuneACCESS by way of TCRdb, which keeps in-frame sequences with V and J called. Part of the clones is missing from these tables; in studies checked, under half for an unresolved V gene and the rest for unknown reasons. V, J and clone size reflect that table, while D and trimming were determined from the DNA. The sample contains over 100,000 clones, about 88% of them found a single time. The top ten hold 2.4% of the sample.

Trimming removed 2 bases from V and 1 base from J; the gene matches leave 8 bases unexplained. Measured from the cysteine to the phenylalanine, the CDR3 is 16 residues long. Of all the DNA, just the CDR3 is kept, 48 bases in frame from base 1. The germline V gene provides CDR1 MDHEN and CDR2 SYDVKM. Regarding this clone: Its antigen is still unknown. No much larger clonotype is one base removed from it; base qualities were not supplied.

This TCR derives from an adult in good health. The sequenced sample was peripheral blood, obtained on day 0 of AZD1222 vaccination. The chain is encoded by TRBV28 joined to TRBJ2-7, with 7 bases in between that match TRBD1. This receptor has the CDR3 CASSLPGQPTSYEQYF. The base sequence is TGTGCCAGCAGTTTACCGGGACAGCCAACTTCCTACGAGCAGTACTTC. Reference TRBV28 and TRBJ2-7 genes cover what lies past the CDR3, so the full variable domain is DVKVTQSSRYLVKRTGEKVFLECVQDMDHENMFWYRQDPGLGLRLIYFSYDVKMKEKGDIPEGYSVSREKKERFSLILESASTNQTSMYLCASSLPGQPTSYEQYFGPGTRLTVT.